The 26 T cell receptor beta chains below were found in one sample sequenced in a study of blood T cell repertoires in COVID-19. Here immunoSEQ multiplex PCR was the method, and the copy in TCRdb shows in-frame clones only, minus some. The sample has about 290,000 clones, 85% seen once; the top ten hold 4.1%. Material for sequencing was peripheral blood. Receptors were obtained from a woman aged 45-65 years with active or convalescent COVID-19.

CDR3 sequence: CASSRGASGSWAGELFF. As DNA, the CDR3 is TGTGCCAGCAGCCGTGGGGCTAGCGGGAGCTGGGCCGGGGAGCTGTTTTTT. The V and J genes are TRBV5-4 and TRBJ2-2; 10 bases agree with TRBD2. Germline V gene lookup returns CDR1 SGHNT and CDR2 YYREEE (reference sequence). CDR3 size: 17 residues. Trimming at V came to 4 bases and at J to 6 bases, leaving 12 bases not matched to a gene.

J is TRBJ2-3 and V is TRBV7-9, with D possibly being TRBD1 (5 bases). The CDR3 is 14 amino acids. Germline V gene data show CDR1 as SEHNR and CDR2 as FQNEAQ (reference sequence). With 2 bases removed from V and 1 base from J, the gap between germline ends came to 7 bases. DNA for the CDR3: TGTGCCAGCAGCTTACCGACAGGCACAGATACGCAGTATTTT. Residues: CASSLPTGTDTQYF.

The V call is TRBV30, the J call TRBJ2-3, with 9 bases identical to TRBD1. Trimming removed 1 base from V and 6 bases from J; junction bases left unmatched: 8. The length of the CDR3 is 15 residues. Germline values: CDR1 GTSNPN, CDR2 SVGIG (reference sequence). The DNA of the CDR3 is TGTGCCTGGAGTGCCGGGACAGGGAGGGGGGATACGCAGTATTTT. It codes for CAWSAGTGRGDTQYF.

In DNA, the CDR3 is TGTGCCAGCCAAAGCGGGACCCCGGGGAATGAGCAGTTCTTC. Its protein is CASQSGTPGNEQFF. The chain carries TRBV28 and TRBJ2-1; 7 bases agree with TRBD2. With V trimmed by 8 bases and J by 7 bases, 11 bases remained unmatched. This CDR3 is built from 14 residues. Germline V CDR1 and CDR2: MDHEN, SYDVKM.

In nucleotides, the CDR3 is TGTGCCAGCAGTACGACACGGCCCCAGCATTTT. It yields the protein CASSTTRPQHF. This chain connects TRBV28 to TRBJ1-5; D gene unclear. The germline V gene encodes CDR1 MDHEN and CDR2 SYDVKM. This CDR3 has 11 amino acids. V was clipped by 5 bases and J by 9 bases, with 8 bases between them.

The gene calls are TRBV2 and TRBJ1-5; the D gene is possibly TRBD1 (5 bases). The CDR3 extends over 16 amino acids. Germline CDR1 is SNHLY and CDR2 is FYNNEI. The V end lost 6 bases, the J end lost 5 bases, and 20 bases lay between the germline ends. The CDR3 here is CASSDPSAGGDQPQHF. CDR3 DNA: TGTGCCAGCAGCGATCCCTCGGCCGGGGGTGATCAGCCCCAGCATTTT.

This rearrangement joins TRBV27 to TRBJ1-1, with 7 bases lining up with TRBD1. The CDR3 is 15 amino acids. Trimming at V came to 4 bases and at J to 4 bases, leaving 9 bases not matched to a gene. Germline CDR1 and CDR2: MNHEY and SMNVEV (reference sequence). CDR3 sequence (DNA): TGTGCCAGCAGTTCCTCTCTACAGGGGTTCACTGAAGCTTTCTTT. The encoded protein is CASSSSLQGFTEAFF.

V and J are TRBV5-1 and TRBJ1-1; 11 positions match TRBD1. The germline V gene has CDR1 SGHRS and CDR2 YFSETQ. J was trimmed by 0 bases and V by 4 bases; bases with no gene match: 5. The CDR3 covers 16 residues. CDR3 nucleotide sequence: TGCGCCAGCAGCGCAGGGGACAGGGGGATGAACACTGAAGCTTTCTTT. Translation gives CASSAGDRGMNTEAFF.

The chain combines TRBV9 with TRBJ2-1, with D possibly TRBD2 on 5 matching bases. The CDR3 is 14 amino acids. V lost 3 bases, J lost 0 bases, and 7 bases lay in between. Germline CDR1 and CDR2: SGDLS and YYNGEE. The CDR3 DNA reads as TGTGCCAGCAGCGAAGCGGTCTCCTACAATGAGCAGTTCTTC. Its translation: CASSEAVSYNEQFF.

The V and J genes are TRBV18 and TRBJ2-2; 10 bases agree with TRBD2. Germline-derived CDR1 and CDR2 are KGHSH and LQKENI. The CDR3 totals 16 residues. V gave up 3 bases and J gave up 6 bases; unmatched junction bases: 7. This CDR3 reads CASSPILAGVSGELFF. CDR3 sequence (DNA): TGTGCCAGCTCACCTATCCTAGCGGGAGTTTCCGGGGAGCTGTTTTTT.

This clone occurred many times. V and J are TRBV18 and TRBJ2-7; TRBD1 aligns across 7 bases. The CDR3 extends over 16 amino acids. Germline V gene data show CDR1 as KGHSH and CDR2 as LQKENI. V dropped 6 bases and J dropped 2; count of bases not matched to a gene: 13. CDR3 coding DNA: TGTGCCAGCTCGCGTCTACCGGGACAGCGTGCCTACGAGCAGTACTTC. Encoded protein: CASSRLPGQRAYEQYF. Full variable domain (rest looked up from reference TRBV18 and TRBJ2-7): NAGVMQNPRHLVRRRGQEARLRCSPMKGHSHVYWYRQLPEEGLKFMVYLQKENIIDESGMPKERFSAEFPKEGPSILRIQQVVRGDSAAYFCASSRLPGQRAYEQYFGPGTRLTVT.

This chain connects TRBV5-1 to TRBJ2-5; 13 positions match TRBD2. The CDR3 totals 16 residues. The V gene's germline CDR1 is SGHRS and CDR2 YFSETQ. V trimming: 0 bases; J trimming: 5 bases; junction bases outside the gene matches: 4. CDR3 DNA: TGCGCCAGCAGCTTGGCAACTAGCGGGGGGGGCGAGACCCAGTACTTC. Protein: CASSLATSGGGETQYF.

The chain employs TRBV25-1 and TRBJ1-1; D possibly corresponds to TRBD1 (5 bases). Trimming stripped 6 bases from V and 6 bases from J, with 14 bases between. There are 13 residues in the CDR3. Looked up from germline, CDR1 is MGHDK and CDR2 is SYGVNS. The CDR3: CASRGRGGAEAFF. The CDR3 bases are TGTGCCAGCAGGGGCCGGGGGGGTGCTGAAGCTTTCTTT.

The chain is built from TRBV27 and TRBJ1-5, with a weak D call TRBD1 (6 bases). There are 13 residues in the CDR3. Germline values: CDR1 MNHEY, CDR2 SMNVEV (reference sequence). The V end lost 6 bases, the J end lost 3 bases, and 9 bases lay between the germline ends. The CDR3, as DNA: TGTGCCAGCAGCAGGGACACCAATCAGCCCCAGCATTTT. Protein product: CASSRDTNQPQHF.

Only one count was recorded for this clone. This chain joins TRBV5-1 and TRBJ2-1; a possible D gene is TRBD2 (5 bases). Trimming removed 3 bases at V and 6 bases at J, with 13 bases between. The CDR3 is 14 amino acids. CDR1 and CDR2 (germline): SGHRS, YFSETQ. The CDR3 loop is CASSSLGGGNEQFF. The CDR3 DNA reads TGCGCCAGCAGCTCCCTCGGAGGAGGCAATGAGCAGTTCTTC.

This sequence joins TRBV9 and TRBJ2-1; a possible D gene is TRBD1 (7 bases). This CDR3 has 16 amino acids. Germline CDR1 and CDR2: SGDLS and YYNGEE. V lost 1 base and J lost 1, with 12 bases in between. As DNA, the CDR3 is TGTGCCAGCAGCGTAACTCCAGGGGGGTCCTACAATGAGCAGTTCTTC. Its translation: CASSVTPGGSYNEQFF.

The gene calls are TRBV7-2 and TRBJ1-5; 12 positions agree with TRBD1. V dropped 5 bases and J dropped 1; count of bases not matched to a gene: 9. This CDR3 is 18 amino acids long. From germline, CDR1 is SGHTA and CDR2 FQGNSA. The CDR3 bases are TGTGCCAGCAGCAGGGGGGGACAGGGGGCGAGAAGCAATCAGCCCCAGCATTTT. It translates to CASSRGGQGARSNQPQHF.

This chain links TRBV18 with TRBJ1-1; D is uncertain. CDR1 and CDR2 from the germline V gene are KGHSH and LQKENI. V was pared by 5 bases and J by 0 bases, with 16 bases between. This CDR3 is 16 amino acids long. CDR3 amino acids: CASSAISRVMNTEAFF. CDR3 nucleotides: TGTGCCAGCTCAGCGATATCCCGGGTAATGAACACTGAAGCTTTCTTT.

This chain links TRBV5-1 with TRBJ1-1, with 9 positions matching TRBD1. Germline V CDR1 and CDR2: SGHRS, YFSETQ. Germline trimming cut 4 bases from V and 1 base from J; bases unmatched to any gene: 5. This CDR3 has 15 amino acids. The CDR3 coding sequence is TGCGCCAGCAGCCTCGGGGACAGGGAGAACACTGAAGCTTTCTTT. This encodes CASSLGDRENTEAFF. Supplemented by reference TRBV5-1 and TRBJ1-1, the full variable domain reads KAGVTQTPRYLIKTRGQQVTLSCSPISGHRSVSWYQQTPGQGLQFLFEYFSETQRNKGNFPGRFSGRQFSNSRSEMNVSTLELGDSALYLCASSLGDRENTEAFFGQGTRLTVV.

This clone was seen a few times. The V and J genes are TRBV5-1 and TRBJ1-6; D is possibly TRBD1 (5 bases). The germline V gene has CDR1 SGHRS and CDR2 YFSETQ. The V end was cut by 0 bases, the J end by 11 bases, with 12 bases between. CDR3 length equals 14 residues. The CDR3 here is CASSLDGALPPLHF. The CDR3 DNA follows: TGCGCCAGCAGCTTGGATGGGGCGTTACCACCCCTCCACTTT.

The rearrangement joins TRBV28 to TRBJ2-7; D gene uncertain. The CDR3 length is 16 residues. Between the trimmed V and J ends, which lost 1 base and 3 bases, there was a span of 16 bases. Germline-derived CDR1 and CDR2 are MDHEN and SYDVKM. This CDR3 reads CASSLFPVLGNYEQYF. In DNA form, the CDR3 reads TGTGCCAGCAGTTTATTTCCCGTCCTAGGAAACTACGAGCAGTACTTC.

This chain joins TRBV29-1 and TRBJ1-1, with D unresolved. V lost 4 bases, J lost 3 bases, and 18 bases lay in between. The CDR3 spans 15 residues. The germline V gene has CDR1 SQVTM and CDR2 ANQGSEA. The CDR3 coding sequence is TGCAGCGTTGTCCCATGGATCCGTAGCCACACTGAAGCTTTCTTT. Translated, it gives CSVVPWIRSHTEAFF.

CDR3 in amino acids: CASSLEQGFRNSPLHF. The CDR3 DNA reads as TGTGCCAGCAGCCTCGAACAGGGCTTTAGAAATTCACCCCTCCACTTT. The gene calls are TRBV11-2 and TRBJ1-6; TRBD1 is a possible D gene (6 bases). Trimming stripped 5 bases from V and 7 bases from J, with 18 bases between. Germline CDR1 and CDR2: SGHAT and FQNNGV. The CDR3 extends over 16 amino acids. Using reference TRBV11-2 and TRBJ1-6 for the parts outside the CDR3, the full variable domain is EAGVAQSPRYKIIEKRQSVAFWCNPISGHATLYWYQQILGQGPKLLIQFQNNGVVDDSQLPKDRFSAERLKGVDSTLKIQPAKLEDSAVYLCASSLEQGFRNSPLHFGNGTRLTVT.

About this clone: One junction end disagrees with the germline gene, perhaps due to a read error. The gene calls are TRBV24-1 and TRBJ2-3; TRBD2 agrees at 11 bases. Germline V gives CDR1 KGHDR, CDR2 SFDVKD. The CDR3 extends over 19 amino acids. CDR3 protein: CATSDTGGTSGYRTDTQYF. DNA for the CDR3: TGTGCCACAAGTGATACCGGAGGGACTAGCGGCTACCGCACAGATACGCAGTATTTT.

The V and J genes are TRBV5-5 and TRBJ2-2; D is unresolved. V was clipped by 0 bases and J by 9 bases, with 9 bases between them. The CDR3 totals 13 residues. CDR1 is SGHKS, CDR2 YYEKEE, per germline (reference sequence). Written as DNA, the CDR3 is TGTGCCAGCAGCTTGGACGGGTGGCGGGAGCTGTTTTTT. Translated: CASSLDGWRELFF.

V gene TRBV12-3 or TRBV12-4 combines with J gene TRBJ2-3; D not resolved. The CDR3 contains 13 residues. Between the trimmed V and J ends, which lost 7 bases and 0 bases, there was a span of 8 bases. CDR3 DNA: TGTGCCAGCACCCCGGAGAGCACAGATACGCAGTATTTT. As protein: CASTPESTDTQYF.